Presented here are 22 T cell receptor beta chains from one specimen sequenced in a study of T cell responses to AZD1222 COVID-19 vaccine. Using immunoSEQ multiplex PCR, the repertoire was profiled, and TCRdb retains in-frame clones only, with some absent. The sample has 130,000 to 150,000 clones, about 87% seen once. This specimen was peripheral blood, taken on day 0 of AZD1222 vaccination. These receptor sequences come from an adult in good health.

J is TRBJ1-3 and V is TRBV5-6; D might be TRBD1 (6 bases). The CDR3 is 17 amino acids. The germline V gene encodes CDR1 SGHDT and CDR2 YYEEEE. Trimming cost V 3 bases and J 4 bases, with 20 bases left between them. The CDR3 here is CASSSVPRTDVGNTIYF. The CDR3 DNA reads TGTGCCAGCAGCTCTGTTCCCAGGACAGACGTCGGAAACACCATATATTTT. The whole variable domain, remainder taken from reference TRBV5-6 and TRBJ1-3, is DAGVTQSPTHLIKTRGQQVTLRCSPKSGHDTVSWYQQALGQGPQFIFQYYEEEERQRGNFPDRFSGHQFPNYSSELNVNALLLGDSALYLCASSSVPRTDVGNTIYFGEGSWLTVV.

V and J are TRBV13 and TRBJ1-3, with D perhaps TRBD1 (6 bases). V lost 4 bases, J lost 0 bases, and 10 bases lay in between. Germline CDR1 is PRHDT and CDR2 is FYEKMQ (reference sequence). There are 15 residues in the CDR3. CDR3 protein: CASSSGQLSGNTIYF. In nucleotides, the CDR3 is TGTGCCAGCAGCTCCGGACAGCTCTCTGGAAACACCATATATTTT.

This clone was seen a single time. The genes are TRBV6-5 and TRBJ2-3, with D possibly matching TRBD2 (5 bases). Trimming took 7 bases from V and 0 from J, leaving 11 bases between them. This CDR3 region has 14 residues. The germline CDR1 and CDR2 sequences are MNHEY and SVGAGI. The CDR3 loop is CASTTGRSTDTQYF. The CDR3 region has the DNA TGTGCCAGCACAACGGGGAGAAGCACAGATACGCAGTATTTT.

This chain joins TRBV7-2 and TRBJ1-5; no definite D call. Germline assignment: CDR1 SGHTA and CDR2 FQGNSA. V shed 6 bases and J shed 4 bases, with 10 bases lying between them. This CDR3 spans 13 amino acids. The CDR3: CASSPGRNQPQHF. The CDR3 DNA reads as TGTGCCAGCAGTCCAGGTCGGAATCAGCCCCAGCATTTT.

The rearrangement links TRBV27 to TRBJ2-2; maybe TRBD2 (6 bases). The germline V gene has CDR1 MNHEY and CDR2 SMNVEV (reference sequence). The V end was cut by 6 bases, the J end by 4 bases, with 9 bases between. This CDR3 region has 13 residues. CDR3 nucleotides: TGTGCCAGCAGAAAGGGAGGCACCGGGGAGCTGTTTTTT. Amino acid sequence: CASRKGGTGELFF.

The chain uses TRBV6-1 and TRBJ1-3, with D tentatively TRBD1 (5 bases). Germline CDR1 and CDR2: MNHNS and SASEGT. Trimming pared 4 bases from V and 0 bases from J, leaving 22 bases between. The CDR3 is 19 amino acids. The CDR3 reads CASSGFATHTGDSGNTIYF. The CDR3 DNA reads TGTGCCAGCAGTGGCTTTGCCACACACACAGGAGACTCTGGAAACACCATATATTTT.

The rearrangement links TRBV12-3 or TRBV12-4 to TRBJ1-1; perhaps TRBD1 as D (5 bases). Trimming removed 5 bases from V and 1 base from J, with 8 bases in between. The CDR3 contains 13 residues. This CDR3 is CASSAGQNTEAFF. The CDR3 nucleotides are TGTGCCAGCAGTGCCGGACAGAACACTGAAGCTTTCTTT.

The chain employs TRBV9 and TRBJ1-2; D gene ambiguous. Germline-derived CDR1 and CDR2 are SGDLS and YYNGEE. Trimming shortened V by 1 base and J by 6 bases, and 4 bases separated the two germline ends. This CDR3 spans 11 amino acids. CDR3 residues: CASSVRDGYTF. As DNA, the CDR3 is TGTGCCAGCAGCGTAAGGGATGGCTACACCTTC.

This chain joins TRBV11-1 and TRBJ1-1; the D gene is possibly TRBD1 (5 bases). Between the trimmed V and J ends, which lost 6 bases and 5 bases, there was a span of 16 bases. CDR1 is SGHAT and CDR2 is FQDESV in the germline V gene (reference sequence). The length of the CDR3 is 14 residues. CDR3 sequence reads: CASRAREGLTEAFF. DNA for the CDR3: TGTGCCAGCAGAGCCAGGGAGGGCTTAACTGAAGCTTTCTTT.

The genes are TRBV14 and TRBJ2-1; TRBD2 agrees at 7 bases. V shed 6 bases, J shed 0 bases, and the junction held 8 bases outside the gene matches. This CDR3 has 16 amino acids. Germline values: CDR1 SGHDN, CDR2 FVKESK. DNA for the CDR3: TGTGCCAGCAGTTCCCGCGGGGGTAGCTCCTACAATGAGCAGTTCTTC. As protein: CASSSRGGSSYNEQFF.

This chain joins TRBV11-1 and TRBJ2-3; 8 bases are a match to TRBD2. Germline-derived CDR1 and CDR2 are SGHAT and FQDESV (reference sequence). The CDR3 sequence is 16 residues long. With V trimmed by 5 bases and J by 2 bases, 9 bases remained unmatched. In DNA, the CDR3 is TGTGCCAGCAGCCCCGGGACTAGTATGGTCACAGATACGCAGTATTTT. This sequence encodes CASSPGTSMVTDTQYF.

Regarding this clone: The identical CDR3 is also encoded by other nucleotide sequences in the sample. The CDR3 region is CASSSTLYEQYF. The CDR3 nucleotides read TGTGCCAGCAGTTCGACCCTCTACGAGCAGTACTTC. This rearrangement joins TRBV7-9 to TRBJ2-7, with D unresolved. The CDR3 is 12 amino acids. CDR1 is SEHNR, CDR2 FQNEAQ, per germline (reference sequence). V lost 6 bases to trimming and J lost 3 bases, with 9 bases between them. The full variable domain, rest sourced from reference TRBV7-9 and TRBJ2-7, is DTGVSQNPRHKITKRGQNVTFRCDPISEHNRLYWYRQTLGQGPEFLTYFQNEAQLEKSRLLSDRFSAERPKGSFSTLEIQRTEQGDSAMYLCASSSTLYEQYFGPGTRLTVT.

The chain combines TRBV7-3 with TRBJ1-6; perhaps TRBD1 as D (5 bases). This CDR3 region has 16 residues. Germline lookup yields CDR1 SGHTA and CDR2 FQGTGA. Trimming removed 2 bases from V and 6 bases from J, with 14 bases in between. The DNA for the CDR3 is TGTGCCAGCAGCTTACAGGGTGGCAGGACTAATTCACCCCTCCACTTT. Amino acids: CASSLQGGRTNSPLHF.

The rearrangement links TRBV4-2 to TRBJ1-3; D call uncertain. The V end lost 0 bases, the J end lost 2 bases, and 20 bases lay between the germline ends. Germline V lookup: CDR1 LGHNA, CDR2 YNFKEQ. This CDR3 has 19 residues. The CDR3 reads CASSQELVGSNPPGNTIYF. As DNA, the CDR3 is TGTGCCAGCAGCCAAGAATTAGTTGGGTCCAATCCCCCTGGAAACACCATATATTTT.

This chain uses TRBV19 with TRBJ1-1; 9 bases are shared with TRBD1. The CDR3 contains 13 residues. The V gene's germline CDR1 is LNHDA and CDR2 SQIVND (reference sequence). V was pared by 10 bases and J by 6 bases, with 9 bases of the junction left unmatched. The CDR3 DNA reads TGTGCCACCAGGGACAGGGTAAGCGCTGAAGCTTTCTTT. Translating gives CATRDRVSAEAFF.

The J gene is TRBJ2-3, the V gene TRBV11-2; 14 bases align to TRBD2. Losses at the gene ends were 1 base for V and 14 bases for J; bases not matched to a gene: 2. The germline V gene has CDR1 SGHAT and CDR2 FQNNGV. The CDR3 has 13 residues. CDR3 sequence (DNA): TGTGCCAGCAGCTTAGGACTAGCGGGGGGGCTGTATTTT. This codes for CASSLGLAGGLYF. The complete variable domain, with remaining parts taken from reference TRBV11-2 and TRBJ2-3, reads EAGVAQSPRYKIIEKRQSVAFWCNPISGHATLYWYQQILGQGPKLLIQFQNNGVVDDSQLPKDRFSAERLKGVDSTLKIQPAKLEDSAVYLCASSLGLAGGLYFGPGTRLTVL.

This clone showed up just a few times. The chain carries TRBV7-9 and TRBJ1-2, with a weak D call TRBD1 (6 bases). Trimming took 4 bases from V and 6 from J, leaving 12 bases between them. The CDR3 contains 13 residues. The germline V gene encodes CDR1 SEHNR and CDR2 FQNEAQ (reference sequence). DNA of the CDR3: TGTGCCAGCAGCTCACAGGGTTACGATGGCTACACCTTC. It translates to CASSSQGYDGYTF.

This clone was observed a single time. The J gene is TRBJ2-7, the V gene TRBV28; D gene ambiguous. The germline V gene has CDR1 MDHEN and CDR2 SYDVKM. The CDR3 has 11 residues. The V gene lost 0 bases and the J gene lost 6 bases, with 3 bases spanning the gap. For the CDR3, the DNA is TGTGCCAGCAGTTTATGGGCCGAGCAGTACTTC. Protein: CASSLWAEQYF.

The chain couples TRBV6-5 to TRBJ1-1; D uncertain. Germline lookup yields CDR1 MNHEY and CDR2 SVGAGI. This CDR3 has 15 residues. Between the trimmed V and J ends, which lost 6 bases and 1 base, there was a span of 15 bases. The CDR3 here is CASRKLSWENTEAFF. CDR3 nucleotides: TGTGCCAGCAGGAAGTTGTCGTGGGAGAACACTGAAGCTTTCTTT.

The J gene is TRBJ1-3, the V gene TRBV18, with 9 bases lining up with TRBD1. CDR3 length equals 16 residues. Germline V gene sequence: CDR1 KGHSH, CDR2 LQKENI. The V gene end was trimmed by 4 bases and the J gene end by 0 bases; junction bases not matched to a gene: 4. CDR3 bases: TGTGCCAGCTCACGGAGGGACAGGGACTCTGGAAACACCATATATTTT. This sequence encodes CASSRRDRDSGNTIYF.

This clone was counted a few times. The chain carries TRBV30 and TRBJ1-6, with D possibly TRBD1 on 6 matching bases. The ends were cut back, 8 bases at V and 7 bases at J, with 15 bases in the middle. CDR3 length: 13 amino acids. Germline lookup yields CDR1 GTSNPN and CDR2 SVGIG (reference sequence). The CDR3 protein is CARRTETNSPLHF. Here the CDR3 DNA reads TGTGCCCGCCGGACAGAGACCAATTCACCCCTCCACTTT.

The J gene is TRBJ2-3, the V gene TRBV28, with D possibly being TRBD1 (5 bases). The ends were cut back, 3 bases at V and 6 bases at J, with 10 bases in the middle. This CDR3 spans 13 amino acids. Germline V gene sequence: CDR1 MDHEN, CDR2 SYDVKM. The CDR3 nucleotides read TGTGCCAGCAGTTTGCCCTCAGGGGATACGCAGTATTTT. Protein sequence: CASSLPSGDTQYF.